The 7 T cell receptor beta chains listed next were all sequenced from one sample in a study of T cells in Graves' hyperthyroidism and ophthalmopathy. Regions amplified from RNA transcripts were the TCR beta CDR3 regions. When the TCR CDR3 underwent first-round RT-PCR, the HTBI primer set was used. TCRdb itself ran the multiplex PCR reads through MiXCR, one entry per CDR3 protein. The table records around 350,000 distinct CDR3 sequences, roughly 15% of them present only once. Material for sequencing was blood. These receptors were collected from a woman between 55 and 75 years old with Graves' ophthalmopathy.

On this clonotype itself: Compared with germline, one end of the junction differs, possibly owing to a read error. The CDR3 DNA is TGTGCCAGCAGTTTGGACTCCATCCGCGAGCAGTACTTC. Encoded protein: CASSLDSIREQYF. The rearrangement links TRBV24-1 to TRBJ2-7; TRBD2 might be the D (5 bases). The V gene's germline CDR1 is KGHDR and CDR2 SFDVKD. This CDR3 has 13 amino acids.

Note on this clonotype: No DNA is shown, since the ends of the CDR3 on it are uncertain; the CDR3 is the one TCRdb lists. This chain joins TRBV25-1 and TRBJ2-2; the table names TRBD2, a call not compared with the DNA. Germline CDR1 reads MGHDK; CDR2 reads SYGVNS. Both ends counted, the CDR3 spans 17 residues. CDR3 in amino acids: CASSILAGGFNTGELFF.

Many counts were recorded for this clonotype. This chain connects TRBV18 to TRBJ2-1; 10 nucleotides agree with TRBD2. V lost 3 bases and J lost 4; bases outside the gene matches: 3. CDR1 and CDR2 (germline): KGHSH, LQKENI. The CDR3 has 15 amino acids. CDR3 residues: CASSPGLALYNEQFF. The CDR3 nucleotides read TGTGCCAGCTCACCGGGACTAGCGTTATACAATGAGCAGTTCTTC.

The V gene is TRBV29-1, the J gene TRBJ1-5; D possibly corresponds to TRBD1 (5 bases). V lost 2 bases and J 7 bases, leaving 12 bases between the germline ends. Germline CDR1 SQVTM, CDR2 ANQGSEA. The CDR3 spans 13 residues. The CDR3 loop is CSVEQGLGQPQHF. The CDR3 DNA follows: TGCAGCGTTGAACAGGGCCTAGGGCAGCCCCAGCATTTT.

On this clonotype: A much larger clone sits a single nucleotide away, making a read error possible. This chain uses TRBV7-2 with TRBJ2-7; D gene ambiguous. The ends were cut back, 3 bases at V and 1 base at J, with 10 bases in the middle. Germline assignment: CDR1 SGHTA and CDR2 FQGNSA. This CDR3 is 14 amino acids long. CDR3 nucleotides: TGTGCCAGCAGCTTGGCTAAGTATTCCTACGAGCAGTACTTC. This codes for CASSLAKYSYEQYF.

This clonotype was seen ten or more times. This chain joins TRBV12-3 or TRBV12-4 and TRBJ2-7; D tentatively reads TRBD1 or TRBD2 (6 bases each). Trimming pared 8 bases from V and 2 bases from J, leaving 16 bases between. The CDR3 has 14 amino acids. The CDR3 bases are TGTGCCAGCTCCCGAGGGGGGAACCCCTACGAGCAGTACTTC. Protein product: CASSRGGNPYEQYF.

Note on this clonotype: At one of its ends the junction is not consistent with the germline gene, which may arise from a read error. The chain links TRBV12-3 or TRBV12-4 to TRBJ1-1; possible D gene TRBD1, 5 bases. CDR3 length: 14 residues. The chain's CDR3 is CASITTGSNTEASF. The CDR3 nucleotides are TGTGCCAGCATTACCACAGGATCAAACACTGAAGCTTCCTTT.